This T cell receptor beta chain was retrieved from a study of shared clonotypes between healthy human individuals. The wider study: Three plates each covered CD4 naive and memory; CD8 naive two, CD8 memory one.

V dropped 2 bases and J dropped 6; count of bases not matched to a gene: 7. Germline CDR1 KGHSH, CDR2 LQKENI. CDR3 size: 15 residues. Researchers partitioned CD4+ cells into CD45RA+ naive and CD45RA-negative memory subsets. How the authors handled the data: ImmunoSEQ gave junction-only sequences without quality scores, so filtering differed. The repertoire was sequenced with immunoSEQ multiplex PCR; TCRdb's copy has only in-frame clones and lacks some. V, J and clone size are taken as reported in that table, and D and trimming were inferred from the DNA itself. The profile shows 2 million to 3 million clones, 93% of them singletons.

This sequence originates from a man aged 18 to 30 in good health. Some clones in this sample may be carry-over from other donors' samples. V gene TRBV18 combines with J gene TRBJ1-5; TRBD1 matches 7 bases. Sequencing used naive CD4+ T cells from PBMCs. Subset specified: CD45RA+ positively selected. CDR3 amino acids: CASSPSAQGVQPQHF. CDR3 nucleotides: TGTGCCAGCTCACCATCAGCCCAGGGGGTTCAGCCCCAGCATTTT.